The sequence of this T cell receptor beta chain was determined in a study of T cells in Graves' hyperthyroidism and ophthalmopathy. Across the study: Initial diagnosis, before any treatment, was when peripheral blood was collected.

This clonotype was counted a few times. Hyperthyroidism of Graves' type that showed no ophthalmopathy progression within 18 months was stable. Clinical symptoms, serum thyroxine, TRAb, thyroid ultrasound and orbital computed tomography informed diagnoses. Out of roughly 9.1 ml of fresh peripheral blood came the PBMCs. The CDR3 regions of TCR beta were amplified from RNA transcripts. Primed by the HTBI set, a first-round RT-PCR was run on the TCR CDR3. Using its own MiXCR run on the multiplex PCR reads, TCRdb lists one record per CDR3 protein. The sample shows approximately 430,000 distinct CDR3 sequences, 15% to 17% of them seen only once. The material sequenced was blood. This receptor was obtained from a woman aged 18-30 years with Graves' hyperthyroidism.

As DNA, the CDR3 is TGTGCCAGCAGCTTAGGGACTAGCGGGGGAGGAGCCAAAAACATTCAGTACTTC. Protein: CASSLGTSGGGAKNIQYF. V gene TRBV7-8 combines with J gene TRBJ2-4; 13 bases agree with TRBD2. Germline-derived CDR1 and CDR2 are SGHVS and FQNEAQ. V lost 1 base to trimming and J lost 0 bases; unmatched junction nucleotides: 3. The CDR3 totals 18 residues. The full variable domain, rest sourced from reference TRBV7-8 and TRBJ2-4, is GAGVSQSPRYKVAKRGQDVALRCDPISGHVSLFWYQQALGQGPEFLTYFQNEAQLDKSGLPSDRFFAERPEGSVSTLKIQRTQQEDSAVYLCASSLGTSGGGAKNIQYFGAGTRLSVL.